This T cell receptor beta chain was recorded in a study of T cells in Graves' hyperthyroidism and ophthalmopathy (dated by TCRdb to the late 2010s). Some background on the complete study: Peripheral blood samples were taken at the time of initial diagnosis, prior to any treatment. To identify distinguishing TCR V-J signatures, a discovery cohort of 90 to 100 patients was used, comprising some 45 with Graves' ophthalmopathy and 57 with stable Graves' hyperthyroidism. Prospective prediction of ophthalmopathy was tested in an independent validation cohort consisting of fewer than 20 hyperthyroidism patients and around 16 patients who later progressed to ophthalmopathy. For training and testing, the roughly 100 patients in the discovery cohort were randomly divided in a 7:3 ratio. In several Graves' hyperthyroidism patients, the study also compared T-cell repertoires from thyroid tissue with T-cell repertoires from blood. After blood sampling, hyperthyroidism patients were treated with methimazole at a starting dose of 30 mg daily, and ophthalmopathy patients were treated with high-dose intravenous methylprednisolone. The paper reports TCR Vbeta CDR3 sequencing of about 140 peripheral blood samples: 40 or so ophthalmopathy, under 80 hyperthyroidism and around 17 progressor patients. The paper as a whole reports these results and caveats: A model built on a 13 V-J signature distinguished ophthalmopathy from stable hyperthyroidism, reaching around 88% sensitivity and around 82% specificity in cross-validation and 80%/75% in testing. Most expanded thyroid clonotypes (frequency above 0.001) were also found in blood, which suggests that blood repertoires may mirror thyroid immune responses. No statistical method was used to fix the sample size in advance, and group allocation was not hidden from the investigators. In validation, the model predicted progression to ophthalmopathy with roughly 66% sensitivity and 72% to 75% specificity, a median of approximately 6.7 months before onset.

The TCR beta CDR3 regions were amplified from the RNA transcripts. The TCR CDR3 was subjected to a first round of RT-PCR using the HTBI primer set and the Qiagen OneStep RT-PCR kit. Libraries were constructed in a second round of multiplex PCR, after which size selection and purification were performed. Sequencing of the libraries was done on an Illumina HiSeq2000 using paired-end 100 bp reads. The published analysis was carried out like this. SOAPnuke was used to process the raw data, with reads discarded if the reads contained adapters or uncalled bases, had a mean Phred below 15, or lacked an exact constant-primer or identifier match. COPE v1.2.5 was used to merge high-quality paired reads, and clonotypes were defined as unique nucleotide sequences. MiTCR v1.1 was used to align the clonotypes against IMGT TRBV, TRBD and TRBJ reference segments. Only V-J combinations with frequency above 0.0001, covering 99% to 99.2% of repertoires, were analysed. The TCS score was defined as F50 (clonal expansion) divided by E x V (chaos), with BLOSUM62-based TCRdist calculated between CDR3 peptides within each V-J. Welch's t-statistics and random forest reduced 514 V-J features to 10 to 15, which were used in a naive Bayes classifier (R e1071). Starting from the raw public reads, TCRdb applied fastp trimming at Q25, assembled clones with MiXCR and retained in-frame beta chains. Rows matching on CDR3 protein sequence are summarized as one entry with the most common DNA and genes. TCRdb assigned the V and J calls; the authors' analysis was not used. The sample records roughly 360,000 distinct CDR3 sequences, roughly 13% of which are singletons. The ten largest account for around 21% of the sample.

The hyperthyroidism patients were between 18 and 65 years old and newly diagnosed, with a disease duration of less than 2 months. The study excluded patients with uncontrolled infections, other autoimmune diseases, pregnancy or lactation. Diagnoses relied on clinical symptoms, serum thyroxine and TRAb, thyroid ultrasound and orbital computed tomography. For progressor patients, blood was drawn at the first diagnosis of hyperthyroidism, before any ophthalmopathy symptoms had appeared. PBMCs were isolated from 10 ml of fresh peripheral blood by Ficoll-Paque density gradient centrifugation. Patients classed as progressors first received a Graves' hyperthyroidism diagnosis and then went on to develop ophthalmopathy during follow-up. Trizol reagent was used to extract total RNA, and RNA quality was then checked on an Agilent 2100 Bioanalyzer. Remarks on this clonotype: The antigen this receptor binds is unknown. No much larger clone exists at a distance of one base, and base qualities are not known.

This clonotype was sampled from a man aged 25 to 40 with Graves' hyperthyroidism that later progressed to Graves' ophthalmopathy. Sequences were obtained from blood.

The DNA sequence follows: TGCGCCAGCAGTGGCGGGGGGGCCGGCGATGAGCAGTTCTTC. It encodes CASSGGGAGDEQFF. The V gene is TRBV10-1 and the J gene is TRBJ2-1, and TRBD2 matches 9 of the central bases. Counted from cysteine to phenylalanine, this CDR3 has 14 amino acids. Kept here is only the CDR3 DNA, which spans 42 bases and is read in frame from base 1. From a lookup of the germline V gene (reference sequence), CDR1 and CDR2 are WNHNN and SYGVQD. Trimming removed 4 bases from V and 8 bases from J; the gene matches leave 6 bases unexplained.